These 32 T cell receptor beta chains were all obtained from the same sample, sequenced in a study of CD8 T cells in ankylosing spondylitis. TCRdb redid the calling of the 5' RACE reads with MiXCR, one entry per CDR3 protein. The sample comprises under 300,000 distinct CDR3 sequences, around 11% of which are singletons, and about 6.8% rests with the top ten. The sample comprised blood, either unsorted or a sorted T cell fraction (not recorded which). The receptors come from a male donor with ankylosing spondylitis or in good health (not recorded which).

There are many counts of this clonotype. The V and J genes are TRBV20-1 and TRBJ2-5; TRBD2 agrees at 15 bases. Trimming took 5 bases from V and 0 from J; bases not matched to a gene: 10. CDR3 length: 18 amino acids. Germline assignment: CDR1 DFQATT and CDR2 SNEGSKA (reference sequence). The CDR3 region is CSAGGLAGGGAYQETQYF. The CDR3 nucleotides read TGCAGTGCTGGCGGACTAGCGGGAGGGGGGGCTTACCAAGAGACCCAGTACTTC.

This clonotype was found a few times. The rearrangement joins TRBV20-1 to TRBJ2-4; D gene unclear. Per germline, CDR1 DFQATT and CDR2 SNEGSKA (reference sequence). The CDR3 is 12 amino acids. V lost 2 bases to trimming and J lost 3 bases, with 5 bases between them. For the CDR3, the DNA is TGCAGTGCTAGACAAATCAAAAACATTCAGTACTTC. Translated, it gives CSARQIKNIQYF.

This clonotype was observed many times. The chain combines TRBV5-1 with TRBJ1-1, with D perhaps matching TRBD1 (5 bases). The germline V gene encodes CDR1 SGHRS and CDR2 YFSETQ. The CDR3 is 14 residues long. The V gene lost 1 base and the J gene lost 0 bases, with 7 bases spanning the gap. The CDR3 protein is CASSLRGMNTEAFF. The DNA of the CDR3 is TGCGCCAGCAGCTTGCGGGGCATGAACACTGAAGCTTTCTTT.

This clonotype has at least ten counts. V is TRBV5-5 and J is TRBJ2-1; TRBD2 aligns across 8 bases. The CDR3 consists of 15 residues. The V gene's germline CDR1 is SGHKS and CDR2 YYEKEE (reference sequence). With 3 bases clipped from V and 1 base from J, the junction kept 3 bases outside the gene matches. CDR3 sequence reads: CASSSAGASYNEQFF. The CDR3 DNA is TGTGCCAGCAGCTCAGCGGGAGCATCCTACAATGAGCAGTTCTTC.

The chain joins TRBV10-3 to TRBJ2-5; TRBD2 matches 8 bases. Germline CDR1 is ENHRY and CDR2 is SYGVKD. The V gene end was trimmed by 3 bases and the J gene end by 2 bases; junction bases not matched to a gene: 8. This CDR3 is built from 16 residues. The CDR3 coding sequence is TGTGCCATCAGTGAAGGGCTAGCGGGTACTCAAGAGACCCAGTACTTC. It is translated as CAISEGLAGTQETQYF.

A few counts support this clonotype. The chain recombines TRBV4-2 with TRBJ2-3, with 12 bases aligning to TRBD2. Germline CDR1 reads LGHNA; CDR2 reads YNFKEQ. The CDR3 runs to 16 residues. V lost 1 base, J lost 6 bases, and 5 bases stayed unmatched. CDR3 nucleotides: TGTGCCAGCAGCCAAGCGTCCACTAGCGGGGGGGATACGCAGTATTTT. Translating it yields CASSQASTSGGDTQYF.

This clonotype was picked up many times. The chain joins TRBV20-1 to TRBJ2-1; TRBD1 aligns across 7 bases. After removal of 6 bases from V and 6 bases from J, the junction contained 5 bases not matched to a gene. Germline CDR1 and CDR2: DFQATT and SNEGSKA (reference sequence). The CDR3 is made up of 12 amino acids. In nucleotides, the CDR3 is TGCAGTGCGAAAGGGACAGTCAATGAGCAGTTCTTC. Protein: CSAKGTVNEQFF.

The chain employs TRBV29-1 and TRBJ1-2; the D gene is possibly TRBD1 (6 bases). CDR3 length: 11 amino acids. The V end lost 4 bases, the J end lost 6 bases, and 9 bases lay between the germline ends. CDR1 is SQVTM and CDR2 is ANQGSEA in the germline V gene. Here the CDR3 DNA reads TGCAGCGTTGGGGCAGGGGATGGCTACACCTTC. This translates into CSVGAGDGYTF. The entire variable domain, with the rest obtained from reference TRBV29-1 and TRBJ1-2, is as follows: SAVISQKPSRDICQRGTSLTIQCQVDSQVTMMFWYRQQPGQSLTLIATANQGSEATYESGFVIDKFPISRPNLTFSTLTVSNMSPEDSSIYLCSVGAGDGYTFGSGTRLTVV.

The chain combines TRBV7-9 with TRBJ2-7; perhaps TRBD1 as D (6 bases). CDR1 is SEHNR and CDR2 is FQNEAQ in the germline V gene (reference sequence). The CDR3 is 14 amino acids. Trimming removed 5 bases from V and 5 bases from J, with 16 bases in between. The CDR3 DNA is TGTGCCAGCAGCCCGGACAGTTGGCCGGACGAGCAGTACTTC. Its protein product is CASSPDSWPDEQYF.

This clonotype has just one count. The chain combines TRBV5-1 with TRBJ2-1; D not certain. CDR3 length: 15 residues. CDR1 and CDR2 (germline): SGHRS, YFSETQ. Trimming removed 6 bases from V and 4 bases from J, with 17 bases in between. The CDR3 coding sequence is TGCGCCAGCACCCGGATGGATTTTGGATACAATGAGCAGTTCTTC. It codes for CASTRMDFGYNEQFF. The variable domain in full, with the rest retrieved from reference TRBV5-1 and TRBJ2-1, is KAGVTQTPRYLIKTRGQQVTLSCSPISGHRSVSWYQQTPGQGLQFLFEYFSETQRNKGNFPGRFSGRQFSNSRSEMNVSTLELGDSALYLCASTRMDFGYNEQFFGPGTRLTVL.

This clonotype was counted a few times. The chain couples TRBV29-1 to TRBJ2-5; D uncertain. This CDR3 contains 15 residues. Looked up from germline, CDR1 is SQVTM and CDR2 is ANQGSEA. V was clipped by 3 bases and J by 1 base, with 15 bases between them. CDR3 region: CSVELSSYFQETQYF. CDR3 coding DNA: TGCAGCGTTGAGTTATCCTCCTACTTCCAAGAGACCCAGTACTTC.

In its sample, this clonotype was seen a few times. The J gene is TRBJ2-1, the V gene TRBV20-1; 9 nucleotides line up with TRBD2. CDR3 length: 15 amino acids. The V gene's germline CDR1 is DFQATT and CDR2 SNEGSKA (reference sequence). The trim removed 2 bases at V and 8 bases at J, leaving 10 bases unmatched. This CDR3 reads CSARMWREGRDEQFF. The CDR3 DNA reads as TGCAGTGCTAGAATGTGGCGGGAGGGCCGAGATGAGCAGTTCTTC.

This clonotype was found a few times. The chain carries TRBV12-3 or TRBV12-4 and TRBJ1-2; 8 bases match TRBD1. The CDR3 length is 16 residues. J lost 0 bases, V lost 6 bases, and 9 bases had no gene match. The CDR3 sequence is CASRRGQGGANYGYTF. In DNA, the CDR3 is TGTGCCAGCAGACGTGGACAGGGTGGGGCTAACTATGGCTACACCTTC.

This clonotype was observed at least ten times. The rearrangement joins TRBV25-1 to TRBJ1-6, with 7 bases identical to TRBD1. V dropped 10 bases and J dropped 11; count of bases not matched to a gene: 17. The CDR3 has 15 amino acids. Germline V CDR1 and CDR2: MGHDK, SYGVNS. Here the CDR3 DNA reads TGTGCCACCAGCGCCGGGGACAGCTCTATGACACCCCTCCACTTT. It is translated as CATSAGDSSMTPLHF.

This clonotype occurred many times. The rearrangement uses TRBV20-1 and TRBJ2-4; no definite D call. Germline V gives CDR1 DFQATT, CDR2 SNEGSKA (reference sequence). There are 13 residues in the CDR3. V was shortened by 0 bases and J by 10 bases, with 13 bases between the two germline ends. The CDR3 region is CSARDSLFGIQYF. CDR3 coding DNA: TGCAGTGCTAGAGATAGTCTATTCGGGATTCAGTACTTC.

This clonotype was counted ten times or more. The chain links TRBV7-3 to TRBJ2-3; the match to TRBD2 covers 7 bases. Germline CDR1 is SGHTA and CDR2 is FQGTGA. V trimming: 6 bases; J trimming: 6 bases; junction bases outside the gene matches: 3. The CDR3 sequence is 12 residues long. The DNA of the CDR3 is TGTGCCAGCAGGGGGGGGAGTGATACGCAGTATTTT. Translated: CASRGGSDTQYF.

This clonotype was detected ten times or more. The chain is built from TRBV15 and TRBJ2-1, with TRBD2 identical over 7 bases. V gave up 7 bases and J gave up 6 bases; unmatched junction bases: 9. The germline V gene encodes CDR1 LNHNV and CDR2 YYDKDF (reference sequence). This CDR3 contains 14 residues. The CDR3 is CATKAGVLTNEQFF. The CDR3 nucleotides are TGTGCCACCAAGGCGGGAGTTCTGACCAATGAGCAGTTCTTC.

The sample holds many counts of this clonotype. The chain is built from TRBV5-5 and TRBJ1-1, with a weak D call TRBD1 (5 bases). This CDR3 comprises 17 residues. Germline CDR1 reads SGHKS; CDR2 reads YYEKEE (reference sequence). Trimming took off 0 bases at V and 5 bases at J, with 20 bases between the two ends. The CDR3 DNA reads as TGTGCCAGCAGCTTGGTGTTGGTCGGGGGAGGAGGAACTGAAGCTTTCTTT. It encodes CASSLVLVGGGGTEAFF.

There are many counts of this clonotype. This chain connects TRBV5-1 to TRBJ1-3; a possible D gene is TRBD1 (6 bases). Per the germline V gene, CDR1 is SGHRS and CDR2 is YFSETQ. The CDR3 is 14 amino acids. Deletions cut 3 bases from V and 1 base from J, with 8 bases between. The CDR3 region is CASSSDSSGNTIYF. The DNA of the CDR3 is TGCGCCAGCAGCTCGGACAGTTCTGGAAACACCATATATTTT.

V and J are TRBV6-2 or TRBV6-3 and TRBJ2-7; D remains unclear. The ends were cut back, 2 bases at V and 4 bases at J, with 18 bases in the middle. There are 16 residues in the CDR3. Germline loops: CDR1 MNHEY, CDR2 SVGEGT. The CDR3 DNA is TGTGCCAGCAGTTACACCCTGGGCTTCTCCCAATACGAGCAGTACTTC. This gives the protein CASSYTLGFSQYEQYF.

This clonotype has at least ten counts. V usage is TRBV20-1 and J usage is TRBJ2-1; D possibly corresponds to TRBD1 (5 bases). V was pared by 1 base and J by 6 bases, with 19 bases between. CDR1 DFQATT and CDR2 SNEGSKA come from the germline V gene (reference sequence). This CDR3 is 16 amino acids long. This CDR3 is CSARGLTDKQGNEQFF. The DNA for the CDR3 is TGCAGTGCTAGAGGCTTGACAGACAAGCAAGGCAATGAGCAGTTCTTC.

This chain connects TRBV20-1 to TRBJ2-7; a possible D gene is TRBD1 (5 bases). Germline V gene sequence: CDR1 DFQATT, CDR2 SNEGSKA (reference sequence). This CDR3 spans 16 amino acids. Trimming took 1 base from V and 6 from J, leaving 22 bases between them. This chain's CDR3 is CSARGPGRTKGLEQYF. CDR3 coding DNA: TGCAGTGCTAGAGGTCCCGGACGTACAAAGGGGCTCGAGCAGTACTTC.

The chain has TRBV7-2 and TRBJ2-1; D uncertain. CDR1 is SGHTA, CDR2 FQGNSA, per germline. The CDR3 is 16 amino acids. Trimming cost V 2 bases and J 2 bases, with 13 bases left between them. This CDR3 is CASSLTGVVAYNEQFF. CDR3 coding DNA: TGTGCCAGCAGCTTAACTGGGGTGGTCGCCTACAATGAGCAGTTCTTC. Looking up the rest from reference TRBV7-2 and TRBJ2-1 gives the full variable domain: GAGVSQSPSNKVTEKGKDVELRCDPISGHTALYWYRQSLGQGLEFLIYFQGNSAPDKSGLPSDRFSAERTGGSVSTLTIQRTQQEDSAVYLCASSLTGVVAYNEQFFGPGTRLTVL.

J is TRBJ2-3 and V is TRBV3-1; D is unresolved. This CDR3 has 14 amino acids. Trimming stripped 2 bases from V and 0 bases from J, with 6 bases between. Germline V CDR1 and CDR2: LGHDT, YNNKEL (reference sequence). Written as DNA, the CDR3 is TGTGCCAGCAGCCAAAGGCCGAGCACAGATACGCAGTATTTT. Protein product: CASSQRPSTDTQYF.

The table lists this clonotype with many counts. This sequence joins TRBV12-3 or TRBV12-4 and TRBJ1-5, with D possibly TRBD1 on 5 matching bases. Trimming took 4 bases from V and 7 from J, leaving 14 bases between them. The CDR3 has 14 residues. The CDR3, as DNA: TGTGCCAGCAGTTCCAAGACAGTAGGACAGCCCCAGCATTTT. This translates into CASSSKTVGQPQHF.

This clonotype was seen ten or more times. The chain is built from TRBV27 and TRBJ2-7; D assignment may be TRBD1 or TRBD2 (5 bases each). This CDR3 contains 15 residues. V dropped 4 bases and J dropped 3 bases, with 16 bases sitting between them. Germline CDR1 reads MNHEY; CDR2 reads SMNVEV (reference sequence). CDR3 nucleotide sequence: TGTGCCAGCAGTTCACCGGGACGGTCTCACTACGAGCAGTACTTC. It yields the protein CASSSPGRSHYEQYF.

The table lists this clonotype with many counts. The chain has TRBV12-3 or TRBV12-4 and TRBJ2-3, with D perhaps TRBD2 (5 bases). V shed 8 bases and J shed 0 bases, with 18 bases lying between them. This CDR3 spans 16 amino acids. CDR3 region: CASASYLAVSTDTQYF. CDR3 coding DNA: TGTGCCAGCGCTTCCTATCTAGCAGTGAGCACAGATACGCAGTATTTT.

J is TRBJ1-5 and V is TRBV6-2 or TRBV6-3; 7 bases map to TRBD1. Germline CDR1 and CDR2: MNHEY and SVGEGT. CDR3 length: 14 residues. The trim removed 7 bases at V and 7 bases at J, leaving 10 bases unmatched. This CDR3 is CASTEGADHQPQHF. The CDR3 nucleotides read TGTGCCAGCACAGAGGGGGCGGACCACCAGCCCCAGCATTTT.

The chain recombines TRBV3-1 with TRBJ2-7; no definite D call. Between the trimmed V and J ends, which lost 1 base and 0 bases, there was a span of 10 bases. Germline CDR1 LGHDT, CDR2 YNNKEL (reference sequence). The CDR3 length is 15 residues. The DNA for the CDR3 is TGTGCCAGCAGCCAAGGATCGGTTCTCTCCTACGAGCAGTACTTC. It translates to CASSQGSVLSYEQYF.

This clonotype was seen more than once but under ten times. The rearrangement joins TRBV4-2 to TRBJ2-7, with 8 bases aligning to TRBD1. The V segment lost 1 base and the J segment 0 bases; nucleotides outside the gene matches: 2. CDR1 is LGHNA and CDR2 is YNFKEQ in the germline V gene. The CDR3 is 15 amino acids. The CDR3 loop is CASSQGTGSSYEQYF. CDR3 bases: TGTGCCAGCAGCCAAGGGACAGGGAGCTCCTACGAGCAGTACTTC.

The chain joins TRBV7-9 to TRBJ2-2, with a weak D call TRBD1 (5 bases). V lost 5 bases, J lost 0 bases, and 13 bases lay in between. The CDR3 is 16 amino acids. CDR1 and CDR2 (germline): SEHNR, FQNEAQ (reference sequence). The CDR3 nucleotides are TGTGCCAGCAGCGTACAGGACCCATCGAACACCGGGGAGCTGTTTTTT. Translated, it gives CASSVQDPSNTGELFF.

This chain links TRBV11-2 with TRBJ2-2, with a possible D match to TRBD2 (5 bases). Trimming removed 5 bases at V and 6 bases at J, with 22 bases between. CDR3 size: 17 residues. Germline CDR1 is SGHAT and CDR2 is FQNNGV. CDR3 residues: CASSRIPRTRSPGELFF. The CDR3 coding sequence is TGTGCCAGCAGCCGTATCCCGCGGACTCGAAGCCCCGGGGAGCTGTTTTTT.